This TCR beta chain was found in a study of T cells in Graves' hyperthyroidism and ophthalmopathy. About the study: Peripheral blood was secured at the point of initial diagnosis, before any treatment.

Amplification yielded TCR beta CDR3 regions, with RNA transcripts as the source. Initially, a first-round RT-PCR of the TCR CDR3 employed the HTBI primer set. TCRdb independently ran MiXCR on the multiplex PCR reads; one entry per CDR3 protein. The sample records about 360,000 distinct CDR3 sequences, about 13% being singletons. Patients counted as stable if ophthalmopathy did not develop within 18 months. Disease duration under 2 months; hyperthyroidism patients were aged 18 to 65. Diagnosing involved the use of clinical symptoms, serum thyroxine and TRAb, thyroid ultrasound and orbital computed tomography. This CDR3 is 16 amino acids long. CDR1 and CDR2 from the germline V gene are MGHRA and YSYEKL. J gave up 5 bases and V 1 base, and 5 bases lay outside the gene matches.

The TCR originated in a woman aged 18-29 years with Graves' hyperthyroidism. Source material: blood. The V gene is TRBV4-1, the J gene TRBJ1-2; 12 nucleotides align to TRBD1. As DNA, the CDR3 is TGCGCCAGCAGCCAAGTGCCGGGACAGGGGGCGTATGGCTACACCTTC. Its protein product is CASSQVPGQGAYGYTF.